Described below is a single T cell receptor (beta chain) sequence and its context. These data originate in a study of blood T cells in healthy people across ages. The authors ran a second PCR of 7 to 11 cycles using a sample-barcoded 5' primer and a J-beta primer mix. TCRdb reprocessed the 5' RACE reads with MiXCR, giving one entry per CDR3 protein. The table lists about 930,000 distinct CDR3 sequences, just under 30% of them singletons, with roughly 10% in the top ten. Germline loops: CDR1 SQVTM, CDR2 ANQGSEA. This CDR3 has 12 residues. Each donor was a healthy Caucasian individual from Russia, aged roughly 6 to 95. This sample was shared with a second study, whose subject was T cells of mothers and their children. That source reports: Relative to unrelated pairs, biologically related mother-child dyads exhibited marginally greater, non-significant overlap.

Input material: blood. The V call is TRBV29-1, the J call TRBJ2-5, with 7 bases aligning to TRBD1. The J call is doubtful: the DNA matches TRBJ2-7 better. The receptor comes from a woman aged 40 to 55 in good health. The CDR3 nucleotides are TGCAGCGTTGAAGGGGACAGCCCCGAGCAGTACTTC. This codes for CSVEGDSPEQYF.